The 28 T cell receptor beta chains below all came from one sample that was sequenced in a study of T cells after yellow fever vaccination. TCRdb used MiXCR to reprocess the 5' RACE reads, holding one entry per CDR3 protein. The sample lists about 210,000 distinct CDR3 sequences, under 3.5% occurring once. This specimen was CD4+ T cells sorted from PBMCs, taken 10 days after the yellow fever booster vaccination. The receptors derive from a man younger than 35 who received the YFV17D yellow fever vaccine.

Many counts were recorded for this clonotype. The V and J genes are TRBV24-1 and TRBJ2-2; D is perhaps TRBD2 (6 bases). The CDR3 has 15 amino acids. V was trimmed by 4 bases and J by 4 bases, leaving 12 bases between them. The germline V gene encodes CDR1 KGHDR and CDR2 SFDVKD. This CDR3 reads CATSDHRRGTGELFF. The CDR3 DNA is TGTGCCACCAGTGACCACCGGCGGGGCACCGGGGAGCTGTTTTTT.

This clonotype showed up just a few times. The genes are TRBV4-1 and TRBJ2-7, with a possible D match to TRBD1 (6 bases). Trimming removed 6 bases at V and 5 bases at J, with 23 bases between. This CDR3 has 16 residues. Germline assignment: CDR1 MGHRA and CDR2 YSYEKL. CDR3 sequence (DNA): TGCGCCAGCAGTCCGATTTGGGGGCCTGGTCGTGACGAGCAGTACTTC. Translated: CASSPIWGPGRDEQYF.

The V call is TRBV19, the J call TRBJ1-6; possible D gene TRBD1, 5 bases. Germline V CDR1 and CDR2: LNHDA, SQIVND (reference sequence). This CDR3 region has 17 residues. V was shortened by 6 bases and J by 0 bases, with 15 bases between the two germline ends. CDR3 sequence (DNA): TGTGCCAGTAGGGCCGGGGACCCGAGCTCCTATAATTCACCCCTCCACTTT. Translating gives CASRAGDPSSYNSPLHF. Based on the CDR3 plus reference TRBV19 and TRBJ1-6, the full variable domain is DGGITQSPKYLFRKEGQNVTLSCEQNLNHDAMYWYRQDPGQGLRLIYYSQIVNDFQKGDIAEGYSVSREKKESFPLTVTSAQKNPTAFYLCASRAGDPSSYNSPLHFGNGTRLTVT.

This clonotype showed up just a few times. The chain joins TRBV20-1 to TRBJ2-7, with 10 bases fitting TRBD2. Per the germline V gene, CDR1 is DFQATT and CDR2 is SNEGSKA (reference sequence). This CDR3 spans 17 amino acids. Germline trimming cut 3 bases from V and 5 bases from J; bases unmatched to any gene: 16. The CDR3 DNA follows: TGCAGTGCTAGCCCGATAACTAGCGGGGTAGGTAACCACGAGCAGTACGTC. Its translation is CSASPITSGVGNHEQYV.

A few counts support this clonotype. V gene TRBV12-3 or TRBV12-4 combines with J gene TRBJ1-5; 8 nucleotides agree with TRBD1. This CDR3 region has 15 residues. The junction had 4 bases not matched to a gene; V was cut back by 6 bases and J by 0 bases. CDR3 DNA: TGTGCCAGCAGCAAGACAGGGGATAGCAATCAGCCCCAGCATTTT. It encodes CASSKTGDSNQPQHF.

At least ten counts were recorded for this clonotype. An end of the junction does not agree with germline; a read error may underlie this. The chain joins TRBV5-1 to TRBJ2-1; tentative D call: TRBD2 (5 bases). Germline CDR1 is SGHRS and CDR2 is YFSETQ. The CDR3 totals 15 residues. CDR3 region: CASTGVGLEEDEQFF. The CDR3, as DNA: TGCGCCAGCACCGGGGTGGGGTTGGAGGAGGATGAGCAGTTCTTT. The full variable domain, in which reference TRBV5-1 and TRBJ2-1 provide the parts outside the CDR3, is KAGVTQTPRYLIKTRGQQVTLSCSPISGHRSVSWYQQTPGQGLQFLFEYFSETQRNKGNFPGRFSGRQFSNSRSEMNVSTLELGDSALYLCASTGVGLEEDEQFFGPGTRLTVL.

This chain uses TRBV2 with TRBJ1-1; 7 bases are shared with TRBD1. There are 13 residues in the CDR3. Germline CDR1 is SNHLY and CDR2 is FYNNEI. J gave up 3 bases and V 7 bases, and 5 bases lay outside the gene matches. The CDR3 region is CASIIDRDTEAFF. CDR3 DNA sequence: TGTGCCAGCATTATAGACAGGGACACTGAAGCTTTCTTT.

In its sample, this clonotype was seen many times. The CDR3 spells CASSLITENTEAFF. The CDR3 DNA follows: TGCGCCAGCAGCTTGATAACAGAGAACACTGAAGCTTTCTTT. The chain uses TRBV5-1 and TRBJ1-1; D unresolved. The CDR3 contains 14 residues. V was trimmed by 1 base and J by 1 base, leaving 8 bases between them. From germline, CDR1 is SGHRS and CDR2 YFSETQ.

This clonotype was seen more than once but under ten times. For the CDR3, the DNA is TGCAGTGCTAGAGAGGGCAGGGGGTCCTACGAGCAGTACTTC. The encoded protein is CSAREGRGSYEQYF. This chain links TRBV20-1 with TRBJ2-7; TRBD1 agrees at 7 bases. Germline trimming cut 0 bases from V and 1 base from J; bases unmatched to any gene: 3. From germline, CDR1 is DFQATT and CDR2 SNEGSKA (reference sequence). This CDR3 contains 14 residues.

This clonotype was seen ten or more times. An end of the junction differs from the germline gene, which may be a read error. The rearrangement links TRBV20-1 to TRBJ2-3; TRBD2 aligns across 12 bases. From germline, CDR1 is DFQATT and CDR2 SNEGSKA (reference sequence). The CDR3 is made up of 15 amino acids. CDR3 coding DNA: TGCAGTGCTCCACTAGCGGGGGGCAGCAGAGATACGCAGTATTTT. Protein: CSAPLAGGSRDTQYF.

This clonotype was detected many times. The CDR3 sequence: CASSSRGGQHQPQHF. The CDR3 region has the DNA TGTGCCAGCAGTTCCCGGGGGGGACAGCATCAGCCCCAGCATTTT. The J gene is TRBJ1-5, the V gene TRBV11-2; TRBD1 agrees at 7 bases. V shed 6 bases, J shed 5 bases, and the junction held 10 bases outside the gene matches. Germline CDR1 and CDR2: SGHAT and FQNNGV. The CDR3 has 15 residues.

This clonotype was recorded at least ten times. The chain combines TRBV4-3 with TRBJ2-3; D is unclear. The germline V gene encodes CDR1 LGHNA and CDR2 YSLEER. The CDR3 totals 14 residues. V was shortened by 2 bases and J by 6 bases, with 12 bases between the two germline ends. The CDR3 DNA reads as TGCGCCAGCAGCCAATCGCTAGAGAGGGATACGCAGTATTTT. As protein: CASSQSLERDTQYF.

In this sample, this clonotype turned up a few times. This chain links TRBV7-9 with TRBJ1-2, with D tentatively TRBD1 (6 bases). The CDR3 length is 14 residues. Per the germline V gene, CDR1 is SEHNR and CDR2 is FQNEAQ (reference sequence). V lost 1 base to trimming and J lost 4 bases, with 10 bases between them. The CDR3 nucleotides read TGTGCCAGCAGCTTAGTAGTGACAGGCTATGGCTACACCTTC. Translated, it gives CASSLVVTGYGYTF. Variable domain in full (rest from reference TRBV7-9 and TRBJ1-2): DTGVSQNPRHKITKRGQNVTFRCDPISEHNRLYWYRQTLGQGPEFLTYFQNEAQLEKSRLLSDRFSAERPKGSFSTLEIQRTEQGDSAMYLCASSLVVTGYGYTFGSGTRLTVV.

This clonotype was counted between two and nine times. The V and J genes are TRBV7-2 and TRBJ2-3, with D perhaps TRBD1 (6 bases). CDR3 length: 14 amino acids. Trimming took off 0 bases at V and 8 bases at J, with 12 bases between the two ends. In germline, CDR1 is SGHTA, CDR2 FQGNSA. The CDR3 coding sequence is TGTGCCAGCAGCTTAGCGCCCGGACAGCCTACGCAGTATTTT. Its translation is CASSLAPGQPTQYF.

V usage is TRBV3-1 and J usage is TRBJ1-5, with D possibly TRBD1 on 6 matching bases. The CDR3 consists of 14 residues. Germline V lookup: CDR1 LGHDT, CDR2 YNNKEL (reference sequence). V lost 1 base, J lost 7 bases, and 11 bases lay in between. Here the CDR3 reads CASSQGGGFQPQHF. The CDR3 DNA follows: TGTGCCAGCAGCCAAGGAGGGGGATTCCAGCCCCAGCATTTT.

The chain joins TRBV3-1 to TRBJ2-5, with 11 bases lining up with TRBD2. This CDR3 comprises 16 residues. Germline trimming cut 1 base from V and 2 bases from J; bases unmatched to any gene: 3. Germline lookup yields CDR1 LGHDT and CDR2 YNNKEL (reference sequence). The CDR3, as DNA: TGTGCCAGCAGCCAAGGAATAGCGGGGGGGCAAGAGACCCAGTACTTC. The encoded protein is CASSQGIAGGQETQYF.

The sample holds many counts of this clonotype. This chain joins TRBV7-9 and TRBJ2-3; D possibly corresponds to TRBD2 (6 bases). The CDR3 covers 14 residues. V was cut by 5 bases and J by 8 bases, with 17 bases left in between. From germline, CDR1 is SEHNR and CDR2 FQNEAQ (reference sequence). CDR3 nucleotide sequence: TGTGCCAGCAGCCGGATGGGGGGAAGCGGTACGCAGTATTTT. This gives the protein CASSRMGGSGTQYF.

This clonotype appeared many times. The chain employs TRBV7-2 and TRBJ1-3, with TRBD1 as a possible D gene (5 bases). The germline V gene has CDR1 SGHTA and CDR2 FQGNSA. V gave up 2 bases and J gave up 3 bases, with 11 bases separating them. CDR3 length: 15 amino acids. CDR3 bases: TGTGCCAGCAGCTTATCCGGCAGGGATGGAAACACCATATATTTT. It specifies CASSLSGRDGNTIYF.

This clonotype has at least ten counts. The CDR3 sequence: CASSPAYGTGSYEQYF. The DNA for the CDR3 is TGTGCCAGCAGCCCCGCCTACGGGACAGGAAGCTACGAGCAGTACTTC. The chain carries TRBV5-4 and TRBJ2-7; 8 bases agree with TRBD1. V trimming: 4 bases; J trimming: 3 bases; junction bases outside the gene matches: 12. Germline CDR1 SGHNT, CDR2 YYREEE (reference sequence). The CDR3 loop spans 16 amino acids.

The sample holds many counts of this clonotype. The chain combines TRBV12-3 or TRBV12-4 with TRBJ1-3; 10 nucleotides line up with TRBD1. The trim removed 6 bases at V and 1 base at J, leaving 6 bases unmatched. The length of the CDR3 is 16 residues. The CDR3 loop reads CASRPGQGRSGNTIYF. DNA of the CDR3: TGTGCCAGCAGGCCGGGACAGGGGAGGTCTGGAAACACCATATATTTT.

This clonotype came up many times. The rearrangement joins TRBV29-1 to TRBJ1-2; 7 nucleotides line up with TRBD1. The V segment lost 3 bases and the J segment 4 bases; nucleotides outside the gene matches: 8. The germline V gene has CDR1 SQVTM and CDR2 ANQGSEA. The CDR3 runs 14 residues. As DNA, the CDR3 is TGCAGCGTTGAGGCGTCCCGGGACAGCTATGGCTACACCTTC. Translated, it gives CSVEASRDSYGYTF.

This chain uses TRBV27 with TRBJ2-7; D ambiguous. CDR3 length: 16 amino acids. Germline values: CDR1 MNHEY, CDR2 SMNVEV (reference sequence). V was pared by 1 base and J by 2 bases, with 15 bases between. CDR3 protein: CASSLLFRGDPYEQYF. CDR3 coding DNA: TGTGCCAGCAGTTTATTGTTTCGAGGTGACCCCTACGAGCAGTACTTC.

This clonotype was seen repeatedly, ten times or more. The CDR3, as DNA: TGTGCCAGCAGCCCCGTTAATAGAGATACGCAGTATTTT. The encoded protein is CASSPVNRDTQYF. This chain connects TRBV7-2 to TRBJ2-3; D not resolved. Germline CDR1 reads SGHTA; CDR2 reads FQGNSA. Trimming shortened V by 5 bases and J by 5 bases, and 11 bases separated the two germline ends. The CDR3 is 13 residues long.

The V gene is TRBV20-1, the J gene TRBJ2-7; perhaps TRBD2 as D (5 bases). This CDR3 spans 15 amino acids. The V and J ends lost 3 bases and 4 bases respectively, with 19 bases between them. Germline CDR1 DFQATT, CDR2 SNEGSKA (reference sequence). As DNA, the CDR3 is TGCAGTGCTAGCCCCGGACTCGGAACGGGTTACGAGCAGTACTTC. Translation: CSASPGLGTGYEQYF.

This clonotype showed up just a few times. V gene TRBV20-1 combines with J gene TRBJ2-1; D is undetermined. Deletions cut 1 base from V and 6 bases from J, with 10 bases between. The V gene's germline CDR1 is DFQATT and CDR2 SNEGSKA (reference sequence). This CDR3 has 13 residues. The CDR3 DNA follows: TGCAGTGCTAGAGTATCGAGGAGCAATGAGCAGTTCTTC. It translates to CSARVSRSNEQFF.

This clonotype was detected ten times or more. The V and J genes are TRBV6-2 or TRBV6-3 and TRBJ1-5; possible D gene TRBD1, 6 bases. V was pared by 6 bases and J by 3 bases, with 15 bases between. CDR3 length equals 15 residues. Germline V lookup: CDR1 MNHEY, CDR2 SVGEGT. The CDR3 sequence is CASRPGQLYNQPQHF. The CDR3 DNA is TGTGCCAGCAGACCTGGACAGTTATACAATCAGCCCCAGCATTTT.

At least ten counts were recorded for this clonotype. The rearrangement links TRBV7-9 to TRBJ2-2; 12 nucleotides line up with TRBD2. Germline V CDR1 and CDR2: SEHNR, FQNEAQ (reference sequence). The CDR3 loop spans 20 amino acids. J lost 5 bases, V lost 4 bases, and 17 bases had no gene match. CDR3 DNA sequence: TGTGCCAGCAGCTCCCGGACTAGCGGGGCCTTAAAAGGAAGGACCGGGGAGCTGTTTTTT. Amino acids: CASSSRTSGALKGRTGELFF.

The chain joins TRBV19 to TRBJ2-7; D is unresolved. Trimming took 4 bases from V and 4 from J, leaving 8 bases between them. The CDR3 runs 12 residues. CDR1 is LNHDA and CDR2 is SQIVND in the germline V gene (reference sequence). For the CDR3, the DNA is TGTGCCAGTAGTAATAGAGATTACGAGCAGTACTTC. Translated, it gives CASSNRDYEQYF.